This T cell receptor beta chain was recovered during a study of blood T cell repertoires in COVID-19. Turning to the study itself: Sites in the United States, Italy and Spain provided acute and convalescent COVID-19 samples. The analysed material was cDNA or gDNA that came from T cells, B-cell-depleted T cells, or PBMCs.

The data were produced by immunoSEQ multiplex PCR, yet TCRdb's version contains in-frame clones alone and is incomplete. The sample lists about 180,000 clones, about 81% seen once, with roughly 10% in the top ten. The specimen sequenced was peripheral blood. The clonotype originates from a woman aged 80 or over with COVID-19, enrolled during active disease.

Here the CDR3 DNA reads TGTGCCAGCAGCGAGGGACAGGGGGCGTACGAGCAGTACTTC. Protein: CASSEGQGAYEQYF. The chain uses TRBV9 and TRBJ2-7, with 12 bases that match TRBD1. Germline CDR1 reads SGDLS; CDR2 reads YYNGEE. Trimming removed 3 bases from V and 4 bases from J; junction bases left unmatched: 2. The CDR3 covers 14 residues.